This is a list of T cell receptor beta chains from one sample in a study of neoadjuvant anti-PD-1 for oral cavity cancer. Assay used: immunoSEQ multiplex PCR; TCRdb lists only in-frame clones, some missing. This table has about 14,000 clones, about three quarters appearing once. Material: PBMCs, obtained before nivolumab (anti-PD-1) treatment. The origin of the receptors is a person aged 40 to 85 with oral cavity squamous cell carcinoma. Both conserved end residues are part of each CDR3. The order of the fields is clone size, V gene, D gene, J gene, CDR3 DNA, CDR3 protein. A D gene is named only where the DNA matches it firmly. Size values are once, few and many counts, or a class for expanded clones, and some rows have none.

few	TRBV7-6	-	TRBJ2-5	TGTGCCAGCAGCTTAGGAGGAGTCAGCGGGTGGGAGACCCAGTACTTC	CASSLGGVSGWETQYF
-	TRBV2	-	TRBJ2-3	TGTGCCAGCAGGGCAGTAGCCGGTACGCAGTATTTT	CASRAVAGTQYF
-	TRBV6-5	-	TRBJ2-7	TGTGCCAGCAGTTACTCACCAGGGTACTACGAGCAGTACTTC	CASSYSPGYYEQYF
-	TRBV14	TRBD2	TRBJ2-7	TGTGCCAGCAGTTCGCTAGCGGGAGGTACCTCTACTACCTACGAGCAGTACTTC	CASSSLAGGTSTTYEQYF
-	TRBV2	TRBD2	TRBJ2-7	TGTGCCAGCCTAGGAGGACTAGGGTACGAGCAGTACTTC	CASLGGLGYEQYF
-	TRBV7-2	-	TRBJ1-5	TGTGCCAGCAGCCTGCAAAGAGGACAGCCCCAGCATTTT	CASSLQRGQPQHF
-	TRBV28	-	TRBJ2-7	TGTGCCAGCAGTTCCTTATCCCGTTACGAGCAGTACTTC	CASSSLSRYEQYF
-	TRBV30	TRBD2	TRBJ2-5	TGTGCCTGGGCAGGACTAGCTTTGGAGACCCAGTACTTC	CAWAGLALETQYF
-	TRBV7-9	-	TRBJ2-3	TGTGCCAGCAGCGGCAGCAGCATCACAGATACGCAGTATTTT	CASSGSSITDTQYF
-	TRBV27	-	TRBJ2-7	TGTGCCAGCGACTCCGGGACTGGGGGCCTCGAGCAGTACTTC	CASDSGTGGLEQYF
-	TRBV28	-	TRBJ2-5	TGTGCCAGCAGTCAAGGCGGGTCCCCCCAAGAGACCCAGTACTTC	CASSQGGSPQETQYF
-	TRBV4-2	TRBD1	TRBJ1-4	TGTGCCAGCAGCTCTCGCGGGACAGGTGAAAAACTGTTTTTT	CASSSRGTGEKLFF
-	TRBV5-1	-	TRBJ2-5	TGCGCCAGCAGCTTGTCAGGGCTAGGGACCCAGTACTTC	CASSLSGLGTQYF
-	TRBV6-1	TRBD1	TRBJ1-6	TGTGCCAGCCTGCTGGACAGGGGGCAGGGAAGACCCCTCCACTTT	CASLLDRGQGRPLHF
few	TRBV11-2	-	TRBJ2-3	TGTGCCAGCAGCTTGCTTTCGAGGGAGTATTTT	CASSLLSREYF
-	TRBV5-6	-	TRBJ1-3	TGTGCCAGCAGCTTAACGTCCCAGAGGCCCTCTGGAAACACCATATATTTT	CASSLTSQRPSGNTIYF
few	TRBV6-6	-	TRBJ1-2	TGTGCCAGCAGCCTTCCGGGGCTCTCGCATGGCTACACCTTC	CASSLPGLSHGYTF
-	TRBV28	-	TRBJ1-5	TGTGCCAGCAGTTCTATTGGGGGAAGCAATCAGCCCCAGCATTTT	CASSSIGGSNQPQHF
-	TRBV6-5	-	TRBJ1-1	TGTGCCAGCAGTCGACAGGTCATGAACACTGAAGCTTTCTTT	CASSRQVMNTEAFF
-	TRBV19	-	TRBJ2-1	TGTGCGATCTCATCCGCTAGCGCGTCCTACAATGAGCAGTTCTTC	CAISSASASYNEQFF
-	TRBV4-1	-	TRBJ1-2	TGCGCCAGCAGCCAATACAGGGACGACTATGGCTACACCTTC	CASSQYRDDYGYTF
-	TRBV27	TRBD2	TRBJ2-1	TGTGCCAGCAGTCCAATAGCGGGGGGGGTGGGTGAGCAGTTCTTC	CASSPIAGGVGEQFF